The clone carrying this TCR beta chain was seen at least ten times. This record comes from a study of breast tumors, draining lymph nodes, adjacent tissues. TCRdb fed the multiplex PCR reads into MiXCR, producing one record per CDR3 protein. Found here are 84,000 or so distinct CDR3 sequences, roughly 28% of them singletons; the top ten hold over 8%. Samples came from axillary lymph nodes draining the breast cancer. Sequenced input: axillary lymph node tissue. This sequence originates from a female donor with breast cancer. Some clones in this sample may be carry-over from other donors' samples.

The CDR3 bases are TGCGCCAGCAGCTTGGAGACCGGGGGTGAGCAGTTCTTC. Residues: CASSLETGGEQFF. This sequence joins TRBV5-1 and TRBJ2-1; D might be TRBD2 (6 bases). Germline assignment: CDR1 SGHRS and CDR2 YFSETQ. Trimming shortened V by 0 bases and J by 9 bases, and 10 bases separated the two germline ends. The CDR3 runs to 13 residues.